A selection of T cell receptor beta chains follows, all from one sample in a study of T-cell reconstitution after alpha-beta-depleted transplantation in children. TCRdb reanalysed the PCR reads using MiXCR and keeps one entry per CDR3 protein. Among approximately 520,000 distinct CDR3 sequences listed, approximately 32% were seen once. The sequenced sample was PBMCs from the stem cell graft donor, obtained from the stem cell graft. These receptors all stem from a human donor who donated a stem cell graft to a child with aplastic anemia. Each CDR3 is given with its conserved first and last residue. D genes are given only for firm matches. Size tells how often a clone was seen (once, few, many) or the class of an expanded clone, and some rows leave it out.

V gene	J gene	D gene	clone size	CDR3 protein	CDR3 DNA
TRBV12-3/TRBV12-4	TRBJ1-6	TRBD1	few	CASSKGQGETPLHF	TGTGCCAGCAGTAAAGGACAGGGCGAAACCCCCCTCCACTTT
TRBV14	TRBJ1-1	NA	few	CASSQDWRTEAFF	TGTGCCAGCAGCCAAGATTGGAGGACTGAAGCTTTCTTT
TRBV12-3/TRBV12-4	TRBJ1-2	NA	NA	CASLGGDSLNYGYTF	TGTGCCAGCCTAGGGGGAGACTCCCTCAACTATGGCTACACCTTC
TRBV5-1	TRBJ2-3	TRBD1	few	CASSTGTGSTDTQYF	TGCGCCAGCAGCACCGGGACAGGCAGCACAGATACGCAGTATTTT
TRBV27	TRBJ1-1	NA	few	CASSPTDRDTEAFF	TGTGCCAGCAGTCCGACAGATAGGGACACTGAAGCTTTCTTT
TRBV20-1	TRBJ1-5	NA	few	CSAIDGIYNQPQHF	TGCAGTGCTATCGACGGCATTTACAATCAGCCCCAGCATTTT
TRBV20-1	TRBJ2-2	TRBD2	few	CSAVSAGGPSGELFF	TGCAGTGCCGTCTCGGCGGGAGGGCCCTCCGGGGAGCTGTTTTTT
TRBV27	TRBJ2-3	TRBD2	NA	CASSFLASGSSSTDTQYF	TGTGCCAGCAGTTTTTTGGCTAGCGGGAGCTCTAGCACAGATACGCAGTATTTT
TRBV19	TRBJ1-1	NA	NA	CASSIDAVNTEAFF	TGTGCCAGTAGTATCGACGCAGTCAACACTGAAGCTTTCTTT
TRBV24-1	TRBJ1-5	TRBD1	NA	CANVQGAKPQHF	TGTGCCAACGTACAGGGGGCTAAGCCCCAGCATTTT
TRBV7-9	TRBJ2-7	TRBD1	few	CASSRGQGLWEQYF	TGTGCCAGCAGCCGGGGACAGGGCCTCTGGGAGCAGTACTTC
TRBV6-1	TRBJ2-7	TRBD2	NA	CASSLVGGPKGEQYF	TGTGCCAGCAGTCTAGTGGGAGGGCCAAAAGGGGAGCAGTACTTC
TRBV29-1	TRBJ2-7	NA	NA	CSVGRGRAEQYF	TGCAGCGTGGGTCGGGGCAGGGCCGAGCAGTACTTC
TRBV29-1	TRBJ2-5	TRBD2	NA	CSGRTSQETQYF	TGCAGCGGTAGGACTAGCCAAGAGACCCAGTACTTC
TRBV4-2	TRBJ2-3	NA	NA	CASSLTRPPSTDTQYF	TGTGCCAGCAGCCTTACTAGGCCACCTAGCACAGATACGCAGTATTTT
TRBV7-2	TRBJ2-7	TRBD2	NA	CASSISGASSYEQYF	TGTGCCAGCAGCATTAGCGGGGCAAGCTCCTACGAGCAGTACTTC
TRBV29-1	TRBJ1-5	TRBD1	NA	CSVAQTGSNQPQHF	TGCAGCGTGGCGCAGACAGGGAGCAATCAGCCCCAGCATTTT
TRBV6-2/TRBV6-3	TRBJ1-5	NA	NA	CASSYSHTTHF	TGTGCCAGCAGTTACTCCCACACGACGCATTTT
TRBV5-4	TRBJ2-7	TRBD1	NA	CASSFHRGAYEQYF	TGTGCCAGCAGCTTCCACAGGGGAGCCTACGAGCAGTACTTC
TRBV9	TRBJ2-7	NA	NA	CASSVSPDKTTYEQYF	TGTGCCAGCAGCGTGAGCCCGGACAAGACCACCTACGAGCAGTACTTC
TRBV28	TRBJ1-2	NA	NA	CAGGGGGDYGYTF	TGTGCCGGTGGCGGCGGGGGAGACTATGGCTACACCTTC
TRBV5-1	TRBJ1-6	NA	few	CASSSQGTYNSPLHF	TGTGCCAGCAGTTCCCAGGGGACCTATAATTCACCCCTCCACTTT